The rows below give T cell receptor beta chains drawn from one sample of a study of graft-versus-host responses after intestinal transplantation. These TCRs' antigens remain unknown. The assay was immunoSEQ multiplex PCR, and TCRdb's table has in-frame clones only and misses some. The table has 60,000 to 75,000 clones, roughly 90% seen once. Sequencing was performed on unstimulated CD8+ T cells sorted from spleen or lymph node cells, taken before intestinal transplant. These receptors all come from a human donor who received an intestinal transplant. The CDR3 runs from the conserved cysteine through the conserved F or W. The order of the fields is clone size, J gene, V gene, D gene, CDR3 protein, CDR3 DNA. The D gene is left open where the match is weak. Clone size appears in some rows only: once, few, many, or a class for an expanded clone.

.	TRBJ2-1	TRBV7-6	TRBD2	CASSPVTGGPGNEQFF	TGTGCCAGCAGCCCAGTGACGGGAGGGCCCGGCAATGAGCAGTTCTTC
.	TRBJ1-1	TRBV28	.	CASSPLRRNTEAFF	TGTGCCAGCAGCCCCTTGCGGCGGAACACTGAAGCTTTCTTT
.	TRBJ2-3	TRBV6-4	TRBD2	CASSDSGRGDTQYF	TGTGCCAGCAGTGACTCCGGGCGGGGGGATACGCAGTATTTT
.	TRBJ2-1	TRBV5-5	.	CASSLWYGGNEQFF	TGTGCCAGCAGCTTGTGGTACGGGGGCAATGAGCAGTTCTTC
.	TRBJ2-3	TRBV6-5	TRBD2	CASSYPGLAGTQYF	TGTGCCAGCAGTTACCCGGGACTAGCGGGGACGCAGTATTTT
once	TRBJ1-1	TRBV29-1	.	CSGIDPPSGAFF	TGCAGCGGGATAGACCCTCCGAGCGGAGCTTTCTTT
.	TRBJ1-6	TRBV5-5	.	CASSLDTFYGQGSSPLHF	TGTGCCAGCAGCTTGGACACTTTTTACGGCCAGGGGTCTTCACCCCTCCACTTT
.	TRBJ2-1	TRBV27	TRBD1	CASSSGTGRNEQFF	TGTGCCAGCAGTTCCGGGACAGGGAGGAATGAGCAGTTCTTC
.	TRBJ2-7	TRBV5-1	TRBD2	CASSLGLAGALYEQYF	TGCGCCAGCAGCTTGGGACTAGCGGGGGCCCTATACGAGCAGTACTTC
.	TRBJ2-5	TRBV28	.	CASSSSGEAETQYF	TGTGCCAGCAGTTCCTCGGGGGAGGCGGAGACCCAGTACTTC
once	TRBJ1-5	TRBV27	.	CASSFGGFNQPQHF	TGTGCCAGCAGTTTCGGGGGGTTCAATCAGCCCCAGCATTTT
.	TRBJ2-7	TRBV28	.	CASSLLPLAVGSYEQYF	TGTGCCAGCAGTTTACTCCCCTTAGCGGTTGGCTCCTACGAGCAGTACTTC
.	TRBJ2-6	TRBV28	TRBD1	CASSPLAGGPSGANVLTF	TGTGCCAGCAGTCCGTTGGCAGGGGGCCCTTCTGGGGCCAACGTCCTGACTTTC
.	TRBJ1-5	TRBV27	.	CASSSGDSNQPQHF	TGTGCCAGCAGTTCCGGTGATAGCAATCAGCCCCAGCATTTT
.	TRBJ2-6	TRBV7-6	.	CASSLEAAGASGANVLTF	TGTGCCAGCAGCTTAGAAGCAGCGGGTGCCTCTGGGGCCAACGTCCTGACTTTC
.	TRBJ2-2	TRBV19	.	CASSIGGVANTGELFF	TGTGCCAGTAGTATAGGGGGGGTGGCGAACACCGGGGAGCTGTTTTTT
.	TRBJ2-2	TRBV2	.	CASNLEAGGSDRKVSGELFF	TGTGCCAGCAATCTAGAGGCGGGTGGTTCTGATCGAAAGGTTAGCGGGGAGCTGTTTTTT
.	TRBJ2-1	TRBV5-6	.	CASSLIIPRDSYNEQFF	TGTGCCAGCAGCTTGATAATTCCGAGGGACTCCTACAATGAGCAGTTCTTC
.	TRBJ2-1	TRBV4-2	TRBD1	CASSLPGAGQEIDEQFF	TGTGCCAGCAGCCTCCCCGGCGCAGGACAGGAAATCGATGAGCAGTTCTTC
.	TRBJ2-7	TRBV4-1	TRBD2	CASSQGGGLAGANYEQYF	TGCGCCAGCAGCCAGGGGGGAGGGCTAGCGGGGGCTAACTACGAGCAGTACTTC
once	TRBJ1-1	TRBV28	TRBD1	CASSPTGDTEAFF	TGTGCCAGCAGTCCGACAGGGGACACTGAAGCTTTCTTT
.	TRBJ1-4	TRBV27	.	CASKERGGTYGFGTNEKLFF	TGTGCCAGCAAGGAGCGAGGCGGCACCTACGGTTTTGGGACTAATGAAAAACTGTTTTTT
.	TRBJ2-3	TRBV6-5	TRBD2	CASSYPGLAGLQYF	TGTGCCAGCAGTTACCCGGGACTAGCGGGACTGCAGTATTTT
.	TRBJ1-2	TRBV9	TRBD1	CASSAPGTGPYGYTF	TGTGCCAGCAGCGCCCCCGGGACAGGCCCTTATGGCTACACCTTC
.	TRBJ1-1	TRBV28	.	CASSLAKNTEAFF	TGTGCCAGCAGTTTGGCCAAGAACACTGAAGCTTTCTTT
.	TRBJ2-2	TRBV13	TRBD1	CASSLYMTGLANTGELFF	TGTGCCAGCAGCTTATATATGACAGGGCTCGCGAACACCGGGGAGCTGTTTTTT
.	TRBJ1-2	TRBV27	.	CASSSYTHGYTF	TGTGCCAGCAGTTCATATACACATGGCTACACCTTC
.	TRBJ2-1	TRBV4-1	.	CASSQGEANEQFF	TGCGCCAGCAGCCAAGGAGAAGCAAATGAGCAGTTCTTC
.	TRBJ1-1	TRBV28	.	CASSLELIRREAFF	TGTGCCAGCAGTTTAGAGTTGATTAGGAGGGAAGCTTTCTTT
.	TRBJ1-2	TRBV5-4	TRBD1	CASSSGDRGAKDGYTF	TGTGCCAGCAGCTCCGGTGACAGGGGCGCCAAAGATGGCTACACCTTC
.	TRBJ2-7	TRBV10-2	TRBD1	CASSARDRTHEQYF	TGCGCCAGCAGTGCCCGGGACAGGACCCACGAGCAGTACTTC
.	TRBJ1-1	TRBV27	.	CASSFRGETEAFF	TGTGCCAGCAGTTTCCGGGGGGAGACTGAAGCTTTCTTT
.	TRBJ1-2	TRBV28	.	CASSLGGSGPNYGYTF	TGTGCCAGCAGTTTAGGGGGGTCAGGCCCAAACTATGGCTACACCTTC
few	TRBJ2-7	TRBV7-9	.	CASSFPQSYEQYF	TGTGCCAGCAGCTTCCCACAGTCCTACGAGCAGTACTTC
.	TRBJ2-7	TRBV28	TRBD1	CASRVGDRGPASYEQYF	TGTGCCAGCAGGGTAGGGGACAGGGGTCCCGCATCCTACGAGCAGTACTTC
.	TRBJ2-7	TRBV27	TRBD1	CASSPTRQGSYEQYF	TGTGCCAGCAGCCCAACTAGACAGGGTTCCTACGAGCAGTACTTC
.	TRBJ2-3	TRBV5-4	TRBD2	CATLAGADTDTQYF	TGTGCCACCCTAGCGGGAGCAGACACAGATACGCAGTATTTT
.	TRBJ2-5	TRBV4-2	.	CASSPALGGEKETQYF	TGTGCCAGCAGCCCCGCCCTTGGGGGCGAGAAGGAGACCCAGTACTTC
.	TRBJ2-1	TRBV28	TRBD2	CATAGLAGVTYNEQFF	TGTGCCACCGCGGGACTAGCGGGCGTAACCTACAATGAGCAGTTCTTC
.	TRBJ1-6	TRBV15	TRBD1	CATSRDRGGSPLHF	TGTGCCACCAGCAGGGACAGGGGCGGCTCACCCCTCCACTTT
.	TRBJ2-3	TRBV5-1	TRBD2	CASSLDPAGGQKAHTDTQYF	TGCGCCAGCAGCTTGGACCCAGCGGGGGGGCAGAAGGCCCACACAGATACGCAGTATTTT
.	TRBJ1-2	TRBV5-6	.	CASSRTIANYGYTF	TGTGCCAGCAGCCGGACAATAGCTAACTATGGCTACACCTTC
once	TRBJ1-6	TRBV5-1	TRBD1	CASSLTPSWTGNSPLHF	TGCGCCAGCAGCCTGACCCCTAGTTGGACAGGCAATTCACCCCTCCACTTT
.	TRBJ2-3	TRBV9	.	CASSGSSTDTQYF	TGTGCCAGCAGCGGGAGCTCCACAGATACGCAGTATTTT
.	TRBJ1-4	TRBV28	.	CASRLAAATNEKLFF	TGTGCCAGCAGATTGGCGGCGGCAACTAATGAAAAACTGTTTTTT